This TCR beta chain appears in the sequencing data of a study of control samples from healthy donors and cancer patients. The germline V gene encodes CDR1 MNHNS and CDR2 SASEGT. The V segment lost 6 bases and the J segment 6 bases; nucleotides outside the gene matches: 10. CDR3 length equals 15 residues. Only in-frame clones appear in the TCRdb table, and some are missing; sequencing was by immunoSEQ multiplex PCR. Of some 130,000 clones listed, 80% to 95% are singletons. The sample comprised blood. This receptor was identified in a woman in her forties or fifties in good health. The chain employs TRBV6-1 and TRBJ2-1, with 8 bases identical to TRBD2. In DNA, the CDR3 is TGTGCCAGCAGCATACCGGGACTAGGGGGCAATGAGCAGTTCTTC. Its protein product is CASSIPGLGGNEQFF.